These 9 T cell receptor beta chains were sequenced from one sample in a study of shared clonotypes between healthy human individuals. CD45RO-negative cells were positively selected for CCR7, leaving out terminally differentiated effector memory CD45RA+ cells. Generated by immunoSEQ multiplex PCR, the TCRdb table keeps only in-frame clones and is missing some. Of about 680,000 clones listed, 92% are singletons. The sample was naive CD8+ T cells sorted from blood. All receptors come from a man aged 25 to 40 in good health.

This chain connects TRBV19 to TRBJ2-2; D uncertain. This CDR3 has 15 amino acids. The germline V gene encodes CDR1 LNHDA and CDR2 SQIVND (reference sequence). Trimming left V 3 bases short and J 1 base short, with 9 bases between. CDR3 residues: CASSMGPGNTGELFF. The CDR3 region has the DNA TGTGCCAGTAGTATGGGCCCAGGGAACACCGGGGAGCTGTTTTTT.

Turning to this clone: Other DNA sequences in this specimen translate into the identical CDR3. The CDR3 DNA is TGTGCCAGCAGCGTAGGAGGTAGGGGAACAGATACGCAGTATTTT. Its protein product is CASSVGGRGTDTQYF. The chain joins TRBV9 to TRBJ2-3; TRBD1 might be the D (5 bases). The germline gives CDR1 SGDLS, CDR2 YYNGEE. This CDR3 has 15 residues. V lost 0 bases, J lost 3 bases, and 11 bases lay in between.

The chain couples TRBV29-1 to TRBJ2-7, with 7 bases lining up with TRBD2. This CDR3 comprises 12 residues. Germline CDR1 reads SQVTM; CDR2 reads ANQGSEA. Losses at the gene ends were 6 bases for V and 3 bases for J; bases not matched to a gene: 5. DNA of the CDR3: TGCAGCGTGTGGGGGGGGAACTACGAGCAGTACTTC. This encodes CSVWGGNYEQYF.

The V call is TRBV28, the J call TRBJ2-3; D is ambiguous. V lost 3 bases, J lost 0 bases, and 7 bases lay in between. This CDR3 contains 14 residues. CDR1 is MDHEN, CDR2 SYDVKM, per germline. The CDR3 sequence: CASSFVGSTDTQYF. The CDR3 region has the DNA TGTGCCAGCAGTTTCGTGGGAAGCACAGATACGCAGTATTTT.

The V gene is TRBV28, the J gene TRBJ1-5; tentative D call: TRBD1 (6 bases). Germline-derived CDR1 and CDR2 are MDHEN and SYDVKM. Trimming took 6 bases from V and 2 from J, leaving 14 bases between them. The length of the CDR3 is 15 residues. CDR3 region: CASRNREGGNQPQHF. CDR3 bases: TGTGCCAGCAGAAACAGGGAGGGTGGCAATCAGCCCCAGCATTTT.

The chain couples TRBV6-6 to TRBJ2-5; TRBD1 matches at 7 bases. This CDR3 has 15 residues. V lost 2 bases to trimming and J lost 4 bases; unmatched junction nucleotides: 7. In germline, CDR1 is MNHNY, CDR2 SVGAGI (reference sequence). CDR3 region: CASSYPGQVGETQYF. In DNA, the CDR3 is TGTGCCAGCAGTTACCCCGGACAGGTGGGAGAGACCCAGTACTTC.

The chain joins TRBV27 to TRBJ2-7, with TRBD1 matching over 8 bases. V gave up 3 bases and J gave up 5 bases; unmatched junction bases: 6. This CDR3 has 14 residues. The V gene's germline CDR1 is MNHEY and CDR2 SMNVEV (reference sequence). CDR3 bases: TGTGCCAGCAGTTTCGGACAGGGTAACGACGAGCAGTACTTC. Amino acids: CASSFGQGNDEQYF.

This clone was seen just once. This chain connects TRBV30 to TRBJ1-2, with D uncertain. CDR3 length: 14 residues. CDR1 and CDR2 (germline): GTSNPN, SVGIG (reference sequence). V lost 4 bases, J lost 0 bases, and 12 bases lay in between. The CDR3 protein is CAWIGSAANYGYTF. The CDR3 DNA follows: TGTGCCTGGATCGGCTCAGCGGCTAACTATGGCTACACCTTC.

The genes are TRBV7-2 and TRBJ2-3; D might be TRBD1 (6 bases). The V gene's germline CDR1 is SGHTA and CDR2 FQGNSA. Trimming cost V 8 bases and J 4 bases, with 16 bases left between them. The CDR3 contains 14 residues. CDR3 in amino acids: CASGRAGVPDTQYF. CDR3 in DNA: TGTGCCAGCGGGCGCGCAGGGGTTCCAGATACGCAGTATTTT.